These 12 T cell receptor beta chains were all obtained from the same sample, sequenced in a study of CD8 T cells in Susac syndrome. With random hexamers, reverse transcription was performed on about 0.5 to 1 ug of RNA. One entry per CDR3 protein results from TCRdb running MiXCR on the immunoSEQ multiplex PCR reads. The data hold about 300,000 distinct CDR3 sequences, with approximately 85% observed a single time. Sequenced: CD8+ T cells from PBMCs. The receptor source for this set is a human donor with multiple sclerosis.

The CDR3 coding sequence is TGTGCCAGCAGCTTAGGGGTTACCGGCGAGCAGTACTTC. Translated, it gives CASSLGVTGEQYF. The rearrangement links TRBV7-8 to TRBJ2-7; D remains unclear. The CDR3 spans 13 residues. V shed 1 base and J shed 6 bases, with 10 bases lying between them. The germline CDR1 and CDR2 sequences are SGHVS and FQNEAQ.

The chain employs TRBV7-9 and TRBJ1-2; 7 bases agree with TRBD1. Germline trimming cut 5 bases from V and 8 bases from J; bases unmatched to any gene: 8. CDR1 and CDR2 from the germline V gene are SEHNR and FQNEAQ (reference sequence). This CDR3 is built from 13 residues. The CDR3 bases are TGTGCCAGCAGCCCCGGGGACAGTAAGGGCTACACCTTC. Translation: CASSPGDSKGYTF.

The rearrangement uses TRBV19 and TRBJ1-1; D ambiguous. Germline V gene sequence: CDR1 LNHDA, CDR2 SQIVND (reference sequence). CDR3 length: 14 residues. Trimming removed 2 bases from V and 4 bases from J, with 11 bases in between. The CDR3 protein is CASSISVSGTEAFF. CDR3 DNA sequence: TGTGCCAGTAGTATATCAGTGTCAGGCACTGAAGCTTTCTTT.

V and J are TRBV6-2 or TRBV6-3 and TRBJ2-1; 7 bases line up with TRBD1. The CDR3 has 13 amino acids. The V gene end was trimmed by 5 bases and the J gene end by 4 bases; junction bases not matched to a gene: 2. The germline CDR1 and CDR2 sequences are MNHEY and SVGEGT. CDR3 region: CASSETGYNEQFF. CDR3 DNA: TGTGCCAGCAGTGAGACAGGGTACAATGAGCAGTTCTTC.

The chain recombines TRBV9 with TRBJ2-1; TRBD1 might be the D (5 bases). The CDR3 spans 18 residues. Trimming shortened V by 4 bases and J by 0 bases, and 20 bases separated the two germline ends. Per the germline V gene, CDR1 is SGDLS and CDR2 is YYNGEE. CDR3 loop: CASSHIPGHLSSYNEQFF. In nucleotides, the CDR3 is TGTGCCAGCAGCCACATTCCCGGACACCTGAGCTCCTACAATGAGCAGTTCTTC.

The rearrangement joins TRBV6-2 or TRBV6-3 to TRBJ2-2; the match to TRBD2 covers 11 bases. Germline loops: CDR1 MNHEY, CDR2 SVGEGT. The length of the CDR3 is 17 residues. V trimming: 6 bases; J trimming: 3 bases; junction bases outside the gene matches: 9. The CDR3 DNA is TGTGCCAGCAGCGTACCGGGACTAGCGGAGTACACCGGGGAGCTGTTTTTT. Its translation: CASSVPGLAEYTGELFF.

This clonotype was recorded only once. The V gene is TRBV3-1, the J gene TRBJ1-1; 8 nucleotides line up with TRBD1. Germline CDR1 reads LGHDT; CDR2 reads YNNKEL (reference sequence). The CDR3 length is 16 residues. After removal of 4 bases from V and 12 bases from J, the junction contained 19 bases not matched to a gene. The CDR3 DNA sequence: TGTGCCAGCAGCCCACGTCCGCAGGGGGCACCGGGGCCATCTTTCTTT. Protein: CASSPRPQGAPGPSFF.

The chain has TRBV4-1 and TRBJ2-7, with no clear D. V shed 1 base and J shed 4 bases, with 8 bases lying between them. This CDR3 is 13 amino acids long. Germline V gives CDR1 MGHRA, CDR2 YSYEKL. The CDR3 here is CASSQVDGYEQYF. CDR3 DNA sequence: TGCGCCAGCAGCCAAGTCGACGGATACGAGCAGTACTTC.

The rearrangement links TRBV6-5 to TRBJ2-1, with 7 bases fitting TRBD1. With 0 bases clipped from V and 3 bases from J, the junction kept 8 bases outside the gene matches. CDR3 size: 17 residues. Per the germline V gene, CDR1 is MNHEY and CDR2 is SVGAGI. The CDR3 nucleotides are TGTGCCAGCAGTTACTCGCCCCGACAGGGTAGCTACAATGAGCAGTTCTTC. This sequence encodes CASSYSPRQGSYNEQFF.

The chain links TRBV5-1 to TRBJ1-2; D ambiguous. Germline CDR1 is SGHRS and CDR2 is YFSETQ. V was shortened by 6 bases and J by 3 bases, with 18 bases between the two germline ends. The CDR3 is 15 amino acids. The CDR3 reads CASTDSEYKHYGYTF. CDR3 DNA: TGCGCCAGCACTGATAGCGAATACAAGCACTATGGCTACACCTTC.

This clonotype was detected only once. A read error is possible here, since a much larger clone lies one base away. The chain has TRBV6-6 and TRBJ1-1; D not resolved. Germline V gene data show CDR1 as MNHNY and CDR2 as SVGAGI (reference sequence). The CDR3 extends over 11 amino acids. Between the trimmed V and J ends, which lost 2 bases and 6 bases, there was a span of 4 bases. As DNA, the CDR3 is TGTGCCAGCAGTTACGGGGCTGAAGCTTTCTTT. Translated, it gives CASSYGAEAFF.

This chain joins TRBV4-3 and TRBJ2-7; no clear D gene. Trimming took 0 bases from V and 5 from J, leaving 20 bases between them. CDR3 length: 17 residues. Germline V gene lookup returns CDR1 LGHNA and CDR2 YSLEER. CDR3 bases: TGCGCCAGCAGCCAAGATTGGGCATCAGTCGGGCACCACGAGCAGTACTTC. Translating it yields CASSQDWASVGHHEQYF.